This TCR beta chain emerged from a study of CD8+ T cells in alopecia areata. Across the whole study: Treated patients were dosed with oral tofacitinib, taking 5 to 10 mg twice daily.

Concerning this clone itself: Its matching antigen is unknown. The same CDR3 can be traced to other DNA sequences in this sample.

Findings and caveats of the study: Across lesional scalp, and particularly alopecia totalis/universalis, clonality surpassed that of normal scalp. Sequenced scalp T cells also include alphabeta T cells resident in normal skin.

Investigators isolated RNA and reverse transcribed it into cDNA to act as the sequencing template. Assay: immunoSEQ multiplex PCR; the TCRdb copy retains only in-frame clones and omits some. Seen here are under 300,000 clones, 60% observed once, and the top ten hold about 0.93%. Indicated treatment: oral pan-JAK inhibitor, 5-10 mg twice daily. Individuals with alopecia areata gave both lesional scalp punch biopsies and peripheral blood for collection. The CDR3 runs to 13 residues. The germline CDR1 and CDR2 sequences are SGHDT and YYEEEE. The J segment lost 3 bases and the V segment lost 4 bases, leaving 4 bases of the junction unmatched.

This sequence originates from a human donor with alopecia areata. Material: CD4+ T cells sorted from blood, obtained at roughly week 52, from a patient treated with tofacitinib. This sequence joins TRBV5-6 and TRBJ2-7, with 7 bases identical to TRBD1. The CDR3 reads CASSLGTVYEQYF. In DNA form, the CDR3 reads TGTGCCAGCAGCCTAGGGACAGTCTACGAGCAGTACTTC. Looking up the rest from reference TRBV5-6 and TRBJ2-7 gives the full variable domain: DAGVTQSPTHLIKTRGQQVTLRCSPKSGHDTVSWYQQALGQGPQFIFQYYEEEERQRGNFPDRFSGHQFPNYSSELNVNALLLGDSALYLCASSLGTVYEQYFGPGTRLTVT.